This T cell receptor beta chain was captured in a study of neurological immune-mediated disorders. Findings and limits, study-wide: The highest TCR clonal expansion occurred in HTLV-1-associated myelopathy; multiple sclerosis fell below healthy controls.

The time point was: longitudinal time-point 1 (baseline). This clonotype showed up many times. Its target is unknown. Germline loops: CDR1 ENHRY, CDR2 SYGVKD. This CDR3 comprises 15 residues. Trimming cost V 1 base and J 1 base; bases outside gene matches: 3. TCRdb re-analysed the 5' RACE reads in MiXCR, keeping a single row per CDR3 protein. The data hold 70,000 to 75,000 distinct CDR3 sequences, with roughly 15% observed a single time. The chain couples TRBV10-3 to TRBJ2-7; TRBD1 matches 8 bases. What was sequenced was PBMCs. This receptor was obtained from a female donor with HTLV-1-associated myelopathy (HAM/TSP). This chain's CDR3 is CAISELGQASYEQYF. The CDR3 region has the DNA TGTGCCATCAGTGAGTTGGGACAGGCTTCCTACGAGCAGTACTTC.